This TCR beta chain was obtained from a study of CD8+ T cells in alopecia areata. With regard to this clone: Its target is unknown.

Sorting from PBMCs produced CD4+ and CD8+ T cells. Study observations and caveats: Normal skin's resident alphabeta T cells are also sequenced in scalp samples. Compared with normal scalp, lesional scalp had higher clonality and more expanded CD8+ clones. Mice showed clearer TCR sharing than patients did, a gap that was possibly HLA-related.

Once RNA had been extracted, it was reverse transcribed into cDNA to act as the sequencing template. The protocol was immunoSEQ multiplex PCR, while the TCRdb copy is restricted to in-frame clones and leaves out a portion. The sample lists about 110,000 clones, approximately 59% occurring once. V was cut by 8 bases and J by 1 base, with 14 bases left in between. The CDR3 is made up of 14 amino acids. CDR1 and CDR2 from the germline V gene are MDHEN and SYDVKM. The sequence came from a human donor in good health. The V gene is TRBV28, the J gene TRBJ2-5; weak D call: TRBD2 (6 bases). Sequenced sample: CD8+ T cells sorted from blood. CDR3: CASPEEGPQETQYF. In DNA form, the CDR3 reads TGTGCCAGCCCCGAGGAGGGGCCCCAAGAGACCCAGTACTTC.